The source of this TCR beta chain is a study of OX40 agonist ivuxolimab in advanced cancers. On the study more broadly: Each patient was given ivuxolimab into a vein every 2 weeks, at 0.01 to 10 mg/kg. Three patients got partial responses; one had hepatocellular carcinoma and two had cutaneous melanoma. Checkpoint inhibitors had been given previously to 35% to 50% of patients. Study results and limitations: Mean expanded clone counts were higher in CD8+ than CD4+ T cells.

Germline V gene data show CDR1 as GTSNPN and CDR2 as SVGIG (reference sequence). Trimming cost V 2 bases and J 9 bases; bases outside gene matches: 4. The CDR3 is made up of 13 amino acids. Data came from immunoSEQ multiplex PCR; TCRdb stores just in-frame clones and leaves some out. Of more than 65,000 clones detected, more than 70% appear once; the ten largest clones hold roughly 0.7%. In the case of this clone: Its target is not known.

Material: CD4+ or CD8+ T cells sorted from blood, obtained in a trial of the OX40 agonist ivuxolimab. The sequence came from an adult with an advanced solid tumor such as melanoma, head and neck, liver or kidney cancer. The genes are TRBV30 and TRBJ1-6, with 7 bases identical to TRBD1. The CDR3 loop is CAWSPRGASPLHF. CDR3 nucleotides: TGTGCCTGGAGTCCCAGGGGGGCTTCACCCCTCCACTTT.